Presented here are 18 T cell receptor beta chains from one specimen sequenced in a study of radiotherapy plus CTLA-4 blockade in lung cancer. Here immunoSEQ multiplex PCR was the method, and the copy in TCRdb shows in-frame clones only, minus some. The data show about 88,000 clones, roughly 78% seen once. Sample: peripheral blood, taken from a patient treated with radiotherapy plus ipilimumab. Receptors were obtained from a human donor with non-small cell lung cancer that progressed on radiotherapy plus ipilimumab.

The V call is TRBV27, the J call TRBJ1-2; D not certain. Germline values: CDR1 MNHEY, CDR2 SMNVEV (reference sequence). The CDR3 extends over 13 amino acids. V lost 5 bases, J lost 5 bases, and 12 bases lay in between. CDR3 amino acids: CASSPTTSYGYTF. CDR3 in DNA: TGTGCCAGCAGTCCAACGACGAGTTATGGCTACACCTTC.

This clone appeared a single time. The chain couples TRBV28 to TRBJ2-1; 7 nucleotides agree with TRBD2. The germline V gene has CDR1 MDHEN and CDR2 SYDVKM. Germline trimming cut 4 bases from V and 0 bases from J; bases unmatched to any gene: 6. There are 16 residues in the CDR3. The CDR3 protein is CASSSASGSSYNEQFF. Here the CDR3 DNA reads TGTGCCAGCAGTTCCGCTAGCGGTAGCTCCTACAATGAGCAGTTCTTC. The variable domain in full, completed from reference TRBV28 and TRBJ2-1, reads DVKVTQSSRYLVKRTGEKVFLECVQDMDHENMFWYRQDPGLGLRLIYFSYDVKMKEKGDIPEGYSVSREKKERFSLILESASTNQTSMYLCASSSASGSSYNEQFFGPGTRLTVL.

The rearrangement joins TRBV2 to TRBJ2-2, with 7 bases lining up with TRBD2. The germline CDR1 and CDR2 sequences are SNHLY and FYNNEI. The V and J ends lost 0 bases and 5 bases, in that order; junction bases with no gene match: 3. The CDR3 has 15 residues. CDR3 sequence (DNA): TGTGCCAGCAGTGAAGCGGCGGGAGTGACCGGGGAGCTGTTTTTT. It specifies CASSEAAGVTGELFF.

The chain couples TRBV7-8 to TRBJ2-1; D remains unclear. CDR1 is SGHVS and CDR2 is FQNEAQ in the germline V gene. V gave up 1 base and J gave up 9 bases, with 16 bases separating them. This CDR3 is 15 amino acids long. The CDR3 loop reads CASSLDTVVSSEQFF. In DNA, the CDR3 is TGTGCCAGCAGCTTAGATACGGTCGTCAGCAGTGAGCAGTTCTTC. Looking up the rest from reference TRBV7-8 and TRBJ2-1 gives the full variable domain: GAGVSQSPRYKVAKRGQDVALRCDPISGHVSLFWYQQALGQGPEFLTYFQNEAQLDKSGLPSDRFFAERPEGSVSTLKIQRTQQEDSAVYLCASSLDTVVSSEQFFGPGTRLTVL.

This clone came up a few times. V gene TRBV5-6 combines with J gene TRBJ1-5; the D gene is possibly TRBD1 (5 bases). There are 14 residues in the CDR3. Per germline, CDR1 SGHDT and CDR2 YYEEEE. Deletions cut 3 bases from V and 5 bases from J, with 12 bases between. CDR3 sequence: CASSSQGFDQPQHF. In nucleotides, the CDR3 is TGTGCCAGCAGCTCGCAGGGATTCGATCAGCCCCAGCATTTT.

V usage is TRBV7-9 and J usage is TRBJ1-1; D not certain. V shed 5 bases and J shed 6 bases, with 13 bases lying between them. The CDR3 has 13 amino acids. Germline V lookup: CDR1 SEHNR, CDR2 FQNEAQ (reference sequence). The CDR3 bases are TGTGCCAGCAGCCCGTACCCTCAGGCTGAAGCTTTCTTT. It specifies CASSPYPQAEAFF.

The rearrangement joins TRBV7-8 to TRBJ2-2; 9 positions agree with TRBD1. The CDR3 is 17 amino acids. Germline V lookup: CDR1 SGHVS, CDR2 FQNEAQ. Trimming cost V 5 bases and J 4 bases; bases outside gene matches: 11. The CDR3 spells CASSPDRGRRTTGELFF. The CDR3 nucleotides are TGTGCCAGCAGCCCGGACAGGGGCCGGAGAACCACCGGGGAGCTGTTTTTT.

The gene calls are TRBV29-1 and TRBJ2-6, with a possible D match to TRBD1 (7 bases). The ends were cut back, 0 bases at V and 0 bases at J, with 12 bases in the middle. Germline lookup yields CDR1 SQVTM and CDR2 ANQGSEA. This CDR3 has 17 residues. The CDR3 DNA reads TGCAGCGTTGAAGATTGGAGGGGGCCCTCTGGGGCCAACGTCCTGACTTTC. It translates to CSVEDWRGPSGANVLTF. The full variable domain, in which reference TRBV29-1 and TRBJ2-6 provide the parts outside the CDR3, is SAVISQKPSRDICQRGTSLTIQCQVDSQVTMMFWYRQQPGQSLTLIATANQGSEATYESGFVIDKFPISRPNLTFSTLTVSNMSPEDSSIYLCSVEDWRGPSGANVLTFGAGSRLTVL.

This clone is a singleton in its sample. V usage is TRBV19 and J usage is TRBJ2-7; the D call may be TRBD1 or TRBD2 (6 bases each). Trimming pared 1 base from V and 2 bases from J, leaving 12 bases between. Germline CDR1 LNHDA, CDR2 SQIVND (reference sequence). The CDR3 sequence is 15 residues long. The CDR3 loop reads CASSIGHRGPYEQYF. The CDR3 region has the DNA TGTGCCAGTAGTATAGGTCACCGGGGGCCCTACGAGCAGTACTTC.

The CDR3: CASSLQAGTEAFF. CDR3 coding DNA: TGTGCCAGCAGCTTGCAGGCGGGGACTGAAGCTTTCTTT. This chain uses TRBV6-6 with TRBJ1-1; D not certain. The CDR3 is made up of 13 amino acids. The V end lost 6 bases, the J end lost 5 bases, and 13 bases lay between the germline ends. Germline values: CDR1 MNHNY, CDR2 SVGAGI (reference sequence).

The chain carries TRBV11-2 and TRBJ2-7; tentatively, D is TRBD2 (7 bases). Looked up from germline, CDR1 is SGHAT and CDR2 is FQNNGV. This CDR3 has 16 amino acids. Trimming removed 0 bases from V and 0 bases from J, with 12 bases in between. CDR3 sequence reads: CASSLDGRDTSYEQYF. CDR3 sequence (DNA): TGTGCCAGCAGCTTAGATGGGAGGGACACCTCCTACGAGCAGTACTTC.

V is TRBV11-2 and J is TRBJ1-2; D gene unclear. The length of the CDR3 is 12 residues. Trimming took 11 bases from V and 0 from J, leaving 10 bases between them. The germline CDR1 and CDR2 sequences are SGHAT and FQNNGV. The CDR3 DNA follows: TGTGCCGTCCCAGCGTCTAACTATGGCTACACCTTC. This sequence encodes CAVPASNYGYTF.

The V and J genes are TRBV4-2 and TRBJ1-4; unclear D gene. The CDR3 sequence is 14 residues long. The germline V gene encodes CDR1 LGHNA and CDR2 YNFKEQ. The V gene lost 3 bases and the J gene lost 7 bases, with 12 bases spanning the gap. This chain's CDR3 is CASSQFGQVEKLFF. The CDR3 bases are TGTGCCAGCAGCCAGTTTGGGCAGGTTGAAAAACTGTTTTTT.

The chain uses TRBV27 and TRBJ1-1, with a weak D call TRBD1 (5 bases). The germline V gene encodes CDR1 MNHEY and CDR2 SMNVEV (reference sequence). The V gene lost 6 bases and the J gene lost 7 bases, with 9 bases spanning the gap. The CDR3 extends over 11 amino acids. In DNA form, the CDR3 reads TGTGCCAGCAGGTCCCAGGGTGAAGCTTTCTTT. This codes for CASRSQGEAFF.

This chain links TRBV13 with TRBJ2-5, with a weak D call TRBD2 (6 bases). Trimming took off 5 bases at V and 3 bases at J, with 7 bases between the two ends. Germline V gene lookup returns CDR1 PRHDT and CDR2 FYEKMQ (reference sequence). The CDR3 extends over 12 amino acids. CDR3 sequence: CASSQREETQYF. The CDR3 coding sequence is TGTGCCAGCAGCCAGCGGGAAGAGACCCAGTACTTC. Drawing the rest from reference TRBV13 and TRBJ2-5, the complete variable domain is AAGVIQSPRHLIKEKRETATLKCYPIPRHDTVYWYQQGPGQDPQFLISFYEKMQSDKGSIPDRFSAQQFSDYHSELNMSSLELGDSALYFCASSQREETQYFGPGTRLLVL.

The chain carries TRBV28 and TRBJ2-5, with 10 bases aligning to TRBD1. V dropped 2 bases and J dropped 5; count of bases not matched to a gene: 11. This CDR3 spans 17 amino acids. The germline CDR1 and CDR2 sequences are MDHEN and SYDVKM. This chain's CDR3 is CASSLTLTGGRGETQYF. Written as DNA, the CDR3 is TGTGCCAGCAGTTTAACTTTGACAGGGGGCAGAGGGGAGACCCAGTACTTC. The variable domain in full, completed from reference TRBV28 and TRBJ2-5, reads DVKVTQSSRYLVKRTGEKVFLECVQDMDHENMFWYRQDPGLGLRLIYFSYDVKMKEKGDIPEGYSVSREKKERFSLILESASTNQTSMYLCASSLTLTGGRGETQYFGPGTRLLVL.

CDR3 loop: CASSLGAYYNEQFF. In DNA form, the CDR3 reads TGTGCCAGCAGCTTAGGCGCTTATTACAATGAGCAGTTCTTC. The rearrangement joins TRBV13 to TRBJ2-1; D is uncertain. The ends were cut back, 0 bases at V and 4 bases at J, with 7 bases in the middle. The CDR3 consists of 14 residues. Germline loops: CDR1 PRHDT, CDR2 FYEKMQ (reference sequence).

CDR3 nucleotide sequence: TGTGCCAGCAGGGTGGCTAACTATGGCTACACCTTC. Translation: CASRVANYGYTF. The V call is TRBV28, the J call TRBJ1-2; D uncertain. V lost 6 bases and J 0 bases, leaving 5 bases between the germline ends. CDR3 length equals 12 residues. Looked up from germline, CDR1 is MDHEN and CDR2 is SYDVKM.